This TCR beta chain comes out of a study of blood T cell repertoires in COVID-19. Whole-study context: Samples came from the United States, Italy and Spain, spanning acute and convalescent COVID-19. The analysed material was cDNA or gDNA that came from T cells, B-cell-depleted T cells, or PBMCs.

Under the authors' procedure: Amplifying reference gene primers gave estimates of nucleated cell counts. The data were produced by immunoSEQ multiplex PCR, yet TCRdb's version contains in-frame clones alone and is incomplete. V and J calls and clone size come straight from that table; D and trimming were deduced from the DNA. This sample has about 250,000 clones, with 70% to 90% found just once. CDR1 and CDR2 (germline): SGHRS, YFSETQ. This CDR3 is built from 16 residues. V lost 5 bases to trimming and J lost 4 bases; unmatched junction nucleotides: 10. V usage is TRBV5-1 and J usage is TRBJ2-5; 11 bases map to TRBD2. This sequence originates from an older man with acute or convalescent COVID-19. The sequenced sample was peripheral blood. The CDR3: CASSPGTSGVGETQYF. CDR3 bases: TGCGCCAGCAGTCCCGGGACTAGCGGAGTCGGAGAGACCCAGTACTTC.